The 18 T cell receptor beta chains below were found in one sample sequenced in a study of blood T cell repertoires in COVID-19. Sequenced by immunoSEQ multiplex PCR; TCRdb stores in-frame clones only, minus some. The data hold about 220,000 clones, with approximately 83% observed a single time. The specimen was PBMCs or T cells enriched from blood (not recorded which). These receptors came from a woman aged 50 to 65 who had been exposed to COVID-19.

The chain links TRBV11-2 to TRBJ2-1, with TRBD2 identical over 9 bases. CDR1 and CDR2 (germline): SGHAT, FQNNGV. The trim removed 2 bases at V and 9 bases at J, leaving 8 bases unmatched. The CDR3 totals 15 residues. The DNA for the CDR3 is TGTGCCAGCAGCTTAAGGGCGGGGGGGCCCGGTGAGCAGTTCTTC. Its translation: CASSLRAGGPGEQFF.

V usage is TRBV2 and J usage is TRBJ2-3; 10 bases map to TRBD2. V shed 6 bases and J 6 bases; nucleotides not matched to a gene: 6. This CDR3 is 14 amino acids long. Germline assignment: CDR1 SNHLY and CDR2 FYNNEI. The CDR3: CASSQRGGGDTQYF. The CDR3 DNA is TGTGCCAGCAGCCAGCGGGGGGGAGGGGATACGCAGTATTTT.

This clone was detected only a few times. Other DNA variants within this sample encode the same CDR3. J is TRBJ1-1 and V is TRBV4-3, with D unclear. The CDR3 runs to 14 residues. Germline V gene sequence: CDR1 LGHNA, CDR2 YSLEER. V was cut by 0 bases and J by 4 bases, with 9 bases left in between. DNA for the CDR3: TGCGCCAGCAGCCAAGAAGACGGGTCCACTGAAGCTTTCTTT. Its translation: CASSQEDGSTEAFF.

The genes are TRBV5-1 and TRBJ2-1, with 14 nucleotides matching TRBD2. This CDR3 contains 17 residues. V shed 0 bases and J 6 bases; nucleotides not matched to a gene: 5. Germline values: CDR1 SGHRS, CDR2 YFSETQ. The CDR3 coding sequence is TGCGCCAGCAGCTTGGGTCTGACTAGCGGGGGGGCCAATGAGCAGTTCTTC. As protein: CASSLGLTSGGANEQFF.

The chain combines TRBV6-5 with TRBJ2-7; 8 nucleotides match TRBD1. The CDR3 extends over 14 amino acids. With 0 bases clipped from V and 2 bases from J, the junction kept 0 bases outside the gene matches. Germline V lookup: CDR1 MNHEY, CDR2 SVGAGI. The CDR3 DNA sequence: TGTGCCAGCAGTTACTCGACAGGGGCCTACGAGCAGTACTTC. Amino acids: CASSYSTGAYEQYF.

This sequence joins TRBV28 and TRBJ2-2; 10 bases line up with TRBD1. V shed 2 bases, J shed 4 bases, and the junction held 4 bases outside the gene matches. Looked up from germline, CDR1 is MDHEN and CDR2 is SYDVKM. This CDR3 has 16 residues. CDR3 in amino acids: CASSLDRGRGTGELFF. The CDR3 DNA sequence: TGTGCCAGCAGTTTAGACAGGGGGCGCGGCACCGGGGAGCTGTTTTTT.

This rearrangement joins TRBV10-3 to TRBJ1-2; a possible D gene is TRBD1 (6 bases). Germline CDR1 reads ENHRY; CDR2 reads SYGVKD. The CDR3 length is 14 residues. Between the trimmed V and J ends, which lost 11 bases and 7 bases, there was a span of 23 bases. The CDR3 region is CASLDSRTQGGYTF. The CDR3 DNA reads as TGTGCCTCCCTGGACAGCCGTACACAGGGTGGCTACACCTTC.

This chain joins TRBV30 and TRBJ2-1; TRBD2 aligns across 9 bases. CDR1 and CDR2 from the germline V gene are GTSNPN and SVGIG (reference sequence). The CDR3 loop spans 15 amino acids. Trimming at V came to 2 bases and at J to 8 bases, leaving 10 bases not matched to a gene. The chain's CDR3 is CAWSLTGSGGYEQFF. DNA of the CDR3: TGTGCCTGGAGTCTCACGGGGAGCGGGGGGTATGAGCAGTTCTTC.

This clone appeared a few times. V gene TRBV19 combines with J gene TRBJ2-1; 7 nucleotides agree with TRBD2. The CDR3 loop spans 14 amino acids. The V and J ends lost 5 bases and 5 bases, in that order; junction bases with no gene match: 6. Germline CDR1 is LNHDA and CDR2 is SQIVND (reference sequence). This CDR3 is CASSGGGNDNEQFF. CDR3 nucleotide sequence: TGTGCCAGTAGTGGGGGAGGGAACGACAATGAGCAGTTCTTC. Full variable domain (rest looked up from reference TRBV19 and TRBJ2-1): DGGITQSPKYLFRKEGQNVTLSCEQNLNHDAMYWYRQDPGQGLRLIYYSQIVNDFQKGDIAEGYSVSREKKESFPLTVTSAQKNPTAFYLCASSGGGNDNEQFFGPGTRLTVL.

The CDR3 DNA sequence: TGTGCCAGCAGCCCCGACACACTGTGGGCTTTCTTT. Translated, it gives CASSPDTLWAFF. The V gene is TRBV2, the J gene TRBJ1-1; D is undetermined. CDR3 size: 12 residues. Trimming pared 6 bases from V and 11 bases from J, leaving 16 bases between. Germline CDR1 reads SNHLY; CDR2 reads FYNNEI.

The chain employs TRBV4-2 and TRBJ2-3, with TRBD2 matching 9 bases. The CDR3 runs to 17 residues. Trimming removed 0 bases from V and 1 base from J; junction bases left unmatched: 5. The germline V gene encodes CDR1 LGHNA and CDR2 YNFKEQ. The DNA of the CDR3 is TGTGCCAGCAGCCAAGATGCCCAGCGGGGGGGCACAGATACGCAGTATTTT. Translating gives CASSQDAQRGGTDTQYF.

This clone has only one observation. The V gene is TRBV6-6, the J gene TRBJ1-4, with 8 bases lining up with TRBD1. Germline-derived CDR1 and CDR2 are MNHNY and SVGAGI (reference sequence). The length of the CDR3 is 17 residues. V was pared by 5 bases and J by 7 bases, with 15 bases of the junction left unmatched. Written as DNA, the CDR3 is TGTGCCAGCAGTCCCTCCTTTTCCAGGGGGCTAAGTGAAAAACTGTTTTTT. Translated: CASSPSFSRGLSEKLFF.

The chain combines TRBV7-9 with TRBJ1-1; D possibly corresponds to TRBD1 (6 bases). Trimming removed 2 bases from V and 1 base from J, with 14 bases in between. The V gene's germline CDR1 is SEHNR and CDR2 FQNEAQ (reference sequence). CDR3 size: 16 residues. This CDR3 is CASSLITGLRNTEAFF. The CDR3 region has the DNA TGTGCCAGCAGCTTAATTACAGGGCTACGGAACACTGAAGCTTTCTTT.

This chain uses TRBV5-4 with TRBJ1-1; D is perhaps TRBD1 (6 bases). Deletions cut 0 bases from V and 0 bases from J, with 9 bases between. This CDR3 is 15 amino acids long. Germline CDR1 reads SGHNT; CDR2 reads YYREEE (reference sequence). The CDR3 DNA is TGTGCCAGCAGCTTGGAGGCAGGGGTGAACACTGAAGCTTTCTTT. This gives the protein CASSLEAGVNTEAFF.

This clone was seen a few times. The genes are TRBV6-2 or TRBV6-3 and TRBJ1-2; the D gene is possibly TRBD1 (5 bases). The CDR3 contains 17 residues. The germline CDR1 and CDR2 sequences are MNHEY and SVGEGT. Between the trimmed V and J ends, which lost 0 bases and 2 bases, there was a span of 16 bases. The CDR3 DNA sequence: TGTGCCAGCAGTTACTCAACCTACAGGATGCCAAACTATGGCTACACCTTC. Translation gives CASSYSTYRMPNYGYTF.

The rearrangement joins TRBV19 to TRBJ1-5; 8 bases are shared with TRBD1. Germline V lookup: CDR1 LNHDA, CDR2 SQIVND (reference sequence). Unmatched junction bases numbered 11, after V lost 6 bases and J lost 4 bases. This CDR3 spans 16 amino acids. The CDR3 here is CASSPGQGNRNQPQHF. CDR3 DNA sequence: TGTGCCAGTAGCCCTGGACAGGGTAACCGGAATCAGCCCCAGCATTTT. Variable domain in full (rest from reference TRBV19 and TRBJ1-5): DGGITQSPKYLFRKEGQNVTLSCEQNLNHDAMYWYRQDPGQGLRLIYYSQIVNDFQKGDIAEGYSVSREKKESFPLTVTSAQKNPTAFYLCASSPGQGNRNQPQHFGDGTRLSIL.

V and J are TRBV5-1 and TRBJ1-3, with D unresolved. This CDR3 region has 16 residues. Looked up from germline, CDR1 is SGHRS and CDR2 is YFSETQ. Trimming took off 0 bases at V and 0 bases at J, with 10 bases between the two ends. CDR3: CASSLDAGYSGNTIYF. CDR3 nucleotides: TGCGCCAGCAGCTTGGACGCGGGTTACTCTGGAAACACCATATATTTT.

The rearrangement joins TRBV6-2 or TRBV6-3 to TRBJ2-1; 10 bases fit TRBD1. Germline trimming cut 6 bases from V and 7 bases from J; bases unmatched to any gene: 12. CDR3 length: 16 amino acids. Germline values: CDR1 MNHEY, CDR2 SVGEGT. In DNA form, the CDR3 reads TGTGCCAGCAGCGACCGGACAGGGGGTAGGAGGAATGAGCAGTTCTTC. As protein: CASSDRTGGRRNEQFF.